What follows are 30 T cell receptor beta chains derived from one specimen sequenced in a study of response to subunit inactivated influenza vaccine. TCRdb re-called the RT-PCR reads through MiXCR, storing one row per CDR3 protein. The sample contains hundreds of thousands of distinct CDR3 sequences, less than 15% of which appear only once. This specimen consisted of PBMCs from blood, obtained roughly 15 days before vaccination. Source of these receptors: a man aged 50-60 years who received an inactivated influenza vaccine.

This clonotype was detected only a few times. The rearrangement joins TRBV2 to TRBJ2-5, with D possibly TRBD2 on 5 matching bases. The V gene's germline CDR1 is SNHLY and CDR2 FYNNEI. There are 12 residues in the CDR3. The V end lost 5 bases, the J end lost 4 bases, and 8 bases lay between the germline ends. The CDR3 reads CASSRLRETQYF. The CDR3 bases are TGTGCCAGCAGTAGACTACGAGAGACCCAGTACTTC.

This CDR3 is CAISESTGDEQFF. The CDR3 coding sequence is TGTGCCATCAGTGAATCGACAGGGGATGAGCAGTTCTTC. This chain uses TRBV10-3 with TRBJ2-1; 8 positions match TRBD1. This CDR3 has 13 amino acids. The germline CDR1 and CDR2 sequences are ENHRY and SYGVKD. The trim removed 3 bases at V and 8 bases at J, leaving 3 bases unmatched.

The rearrangement links TRBV6-2 or TRBV6-3 to TRBJ1-1, with D hard to call. CDR1 and CDR2 (germline): MNHEY, SVGEGT. The CDR3 has 14 amino acids. V was pared by 10 bases and J by 4 bases, with 19 bases between. The CDR3 is CATQLRGVSTEAFF. The CDR3 region has the DNA TGTGCCACCCAGTTACGCGGGGTGAGCACTGAAGCTTTCTTT.

In its sample, this clonotype was seen a few times. This rearrangement joins TRBV20-1 to TRBJ1-4, with 9 bases matching TRBD1. After removal of 4 bases from V and 1 base from J, the junction contained 4 bases not matched to a gene. This CDR3 region has 15 residues. Germline V gene sequence: CDR1 DFQATT, CDR2 SNEGSKA (reference sequence). The CDR3 protein is CSANSGQGTNEKLFF. The CDR3 coding sequence is TGCAGTGCTAACTCGGGACAGGGAACTAATGAAAAACTGTTTTTT.

The J gene is TRBJ1-4, the V gene TRBV6-5; D not certain. V lost 0 bases and J 7 bases, leaving 15 bases between the germline ends. Germline V gives CDR1 MNHEY, CDR2 SVGAGI. CDR3 size: 16 residues. CDR3 region: CASSYSRVIRSEKLFF. Written as DNA, the CDR3 is TGTGCCAGCAGTTACTCGCGGGTCATCAGATCTGAAAAACTGTTTTTT.

This clonotype was observed once. The J gene is TRBJ2-1, the V gene TRBV4-3; possible D gene TRBD2, 5 bases. CDR3 length: 13 residues. Trimming pared 8 bases from V and 10 bases from J, leaving 18 bases between. The germline gives CDR1 LGHNA, CDR2 YSLEER. The CDR3 bases are TGCGCCAGCTGTCAATTAATACCGGGGGAGCAGTTCTTC. Residues: CASCQLIPGEQFF.

This clonotype was seen a few times. The chain joins TRBV20-1 to TRBJ1-2; 7 bases are shared with TRBD1. CDR3 size: 13 residues. Germline lookup yields CDR1 DFQATT and CDR2 SNEGSKA (reference sequence). With V trimmed by 6 bases and J by 6 bases, 10 bases remained unmatched. This CDR3 reads CSAGGTAINGYTF. CDR3 coding DNA: TGCAGTGCCGGCGGGACAGCAATCAATGGCTACACCTTC.

The chain employs TRBV28 and TRBJ2-7, with TRBD1 matching over 8 bases. The V gene end was trimmed by 4 bases and the J gene end by 3 bases; junction bases not matched to a gene: 14. Germline CDR1 and CDR2: MDHEN and SYDVKM. The length of the CDR3 is 17 residues. The CDR3 here is CASSSNLGQEVIYEQYF. In DNA form, the CDR3 reads TGTGCCAGCAGTTCAAACCTGGGACAGGAAGTGATCTACGAGCAGTACTTC.

This clonotype appeared a few times. For the CDR3, the DNA is TGTGCCAGCAGGACCTACGAGCAGTACTTC. Its translation: CASRTYEQYF. The V and J genes are TRBV6-2 or TRBV6-3 and TRBJ2-7; no clear D. Germline lookup yields CDR1 MNHEY and CDR2 SVGEGT. V was clipped by 6 bases and J by 2 bases, with 2 bases between them. The CDR3 contains 10 residues.

V usage is TRBV7-2 and J usage is TRBJ2-7, with TRBD2 matching over 9 bases. Trimming took 6 bases from V and 0 from J; bases not matched to a gene: 6. Germline assignment: CDR1 SGHTA and CDR2 FQGNSA. This CDR3 comprises 15 residues. In DNA, the CDR3 is TGTGCCAGCAGTTTTAGCGGGGGCCTCTCCTACGAGCAGTACTTC. As protein: CASSFSGGLSYEQYF.

This clonotype was recorded a few times. The chain recombines TRBV6-5 with TRBJ1-6, with D possibly TRBD1 on 6 matching bases. CDR1 is MNHEY, CDR2 SVGAGI, per germline. The CDR3 runs to 12 residues. Trimming removed 7 bases from V and 16 bases from J, with 17 bases in between. The CDR3, as DNA: TGTGCCAGCACAAAGGGGCAGGGGCCGCTCCACTTT. Amino acid sequence: CASTKGQGPLHF.

This clonotype was recorded at least ten times. The chain joins TRBV28 to TRBJ2-5, with D uncertain. CDR3 length: 12 residues. Germline values: CDR1 MDHEN, CDR2 SYDVKM. V dropped 6 bases and J dropped 2 bases, with 7 bases sitting between them. The CDR3 DNA reads TGTGCCAGCAGCCGGATACAAGAGACCCAGTACTTC. Encoded protein: CASSRIQETQYF.

This rearrangement joins TRBV14 to TRBJ2-7; D is perhaps TRBD1 or TRBD2 (5 bases each). The CDR3 length is 16 residues. The V and J ends lost 0 bases and 2 bases respectively, with 14 bases between them. Germline-derived CDR1 and CDR2 are SGHDN and FVKESK. In DNA form, the CDR3 reads TGTGCCAGCAGCCAAGAATCAGGGAGACCAACCTACGAGCAGTACTTC. Its protein product is CASSQESGRPTYEQYF.

This clonotype was found a few times. The rearrangement uses TRBV7-9 and TRBJ2-2; 8 bases are a match to TRBD2. V lost 3 bases, J lost 3 bases, and 6 bases stayed unmatched. The CDR3 runs 16 residues. Germline lookup yields CDR1 SEHNR and CDR2 FQNEAQ (reference sequence). The CDR3: CASSFEREFDTGELFF. CDR3 in DNA: TGTGCCAGCAGCTTTGAGCGGGAGTTCGACACCGGGGAGCTGTTTTTT.

This clonotype was counted at least ten times. V usage is TRBV5-6 and J usage is TRBJ2-7; D remains unclear. This CDR3 is built from 14 residues. Germline CDR1 SGHDT, CDR2 YYEEEE. V was shortened by 0 bases and J by 0 bases, with 7 bases between the two germline ends. CDR3: CASSLGVSSYEQYF. DNA for the CDR3: TGTGCCAGCAGCTTGGGTGTCTCCTCCTACGAGCAGTACTTC.

The chain couples TRBV3-1 to TRBJ1-3, with 7 positions matching TRBD1. Germline CDR1 LGHDT, CDR2 YNNKEL (reference sequence). Losses at the gene ends were 3 bases for V and 5 bases for J; bases not matched to a gene: 4. This CDR3 spans 14 amino acids. CDR3 in amino acids: CASSQTGIRNTIYF. CDR3 coding DNA: TGTGCCAGCAGCCAGACAGGGATCAGAAACACCATATATTTT.

This clonotype was picked up a small number of times. The chain employs TRBV20-1 and TRBJ2-2; no definite D call. The V and J ends lost 3 bases and 0 bases respectively, with 14 bases between them. Per germline, CDR1 DFQATT and CDR2 SNEGSKA (reference sequence). The CDR3 has 16 residues. CDR3 amino acids: CSARERVLTNTGELFF. In DNA form, the CDR3 reads TGCAGTGCTAGGGAACGGGTATTGACGAACACCGGGGAGCTGTTTTTT.

This clonotype was counted between two and nine times. This chain links TRBV4-2 with TRBJ2-7, with 8 bases lining up with TRBD1. The CDR3 is 16 residues long. CDR1 and CDR2 from the germline V gene are LGHNA and YNFKEQ. The V and J ends lost 3 bases and 0 bases, in that order; junction bases with no gene match: 7. DNA of the CDR3: TGTGCCAGCAGCCATGAACCGGGACAGGCCTCCTACGAGCAGTACTTC. It specifies CASSHEPGQASYEQYF.

This clonotype has just a few counts. V and J are TRBV19 and TRBJ2-2, with D uncertain. V was cut by 4 bases and J by 6 bases, with 15 bases left in between. CDR3 length equals 15 residues. Looked up from germline, CDR1 is LNHDA and CDR2 is SQIVND (reference sequence). CDR3 nucleotide sequence: TGTGCCAGTAGTAGGCGGTCTGACGGTGCCGGGGAGCTGTTTTTT. Its protein product is CASSRRSDGAGELFF.

The chain uses TRBV4-1 and TRBJ1-3; D uncertain. CDR3 length equals 16 residues. Trimming stripped 0 bases from V and 9 bases from J, with 18 bases between. The germline gives CDR1 MGHRA, CDR2 YSYEKL. CDR3 nucleotides: TGCGCCAGCAGCCAAGAGCAACCCAACAGCCTAGCCACCATATATTTT. It yields the protein CASSQEQPNSLATIYF.

The genes are TRBV20-1 and TRBJ2-7; 11 bases map to TRBD2. The ends lost 4 bases at V and 4 bases at J; junction bases unmatched: 6. This CDR3 contains 14 residues. The V gene's germline CDR1 is DFQATT and CDR2 SNEGSKA (reference sequence). The CDR3 loop is CSAKLAGVNYEQYF. In DNA, the CDR3 is TGCAGTGCTAAACTAGCGGGAGTAAATTACGAGCAGTACTTC.

CDR3 bases: TGCGCCAGCTCCCTAGACACCCGCTCCTACGAGCAGTACTTC. Its protein is CASSLDTRSYEQYF. The V gene is TRBV5-1, the J gene TRBJ2-7; D not certain. There are 14 residues in the CDR3. The ends were cut back, 7 bases at V and 0 bases at J, with 14 bases in the middle. From germline, CDR1 is SGHRS and CDR2 YFSETQ.

This clonotype was observed a few times. The rearrangement joins TRBV28 to TRBJ2-1, with TRBD2 matching over 9 bases. CDR3 length: 16 residues. Trimming cost V 6 bases and J 4 bases; bases outside gene matches: 10. The germline V gene has CDR1 MDHEN and CDR2 SYDVKM. The CDR3 sequence is CASSRGGTSSYNEQFF. The CDR3 nucleotides read TGTGCCAGCAGCCGGGGGGGGACTAGCTCGTACAATGAGCAGTTCTTC.

This clonotype was seen more than once but under ten times. The chain joins TRBV6-2 or TRBV6-3 to TRBJ2-2, with TRBD2 as a possible D gene (7 bases). V was clipped by 1 base and J by 6 bases, with 9 bases between them. In germline, CDR1 is MNHEY, CDR2 SVGEGT. The CDR3 loop spans 14 amino acids. The CDR3 DNA follows: TGTGCCAGCAGTTACTGGGGGGGCGCCGGGGAGCTGTTTTTT. This codes for CASSYWGGAGELFF.

This clonotype was counted only a few times. The rearrangement joins TRBV12-3 or TRBV12-4 to TRBJ1-2; D might be TRBD1 (6 bases). This CDR3 region has 14 residues. V dropped 6 bases and J dropped 4 bases, with 15 bases sitting between them. The CDR3: CASRAGGRRYGYTF. CDR3 sequence (DNA): TGTGCCAGCAGGGCGGGGGGCAGGCGCTATGGCTACACCTTC.

The chain combines TRBV30 with TRBJ1-1; D ambiguous. Looked up from germline, CDR1 is GTSNPN and CDR2 is SVGIG (reference sequence). V shed 5 bases and J shed 0 bases, with 10 bases lying between them. The CDR3 is 13 amino acids. Here the CDR3 reads CAWQLQVNTEAFF. CDR3 coding DNA: TGTGCCTGGCAGCTCCAGGTGAACACTGAAGCTTTCTTT.

This chain connects TRBV27 to TRBJ2-7; 7 nucleotides line up with TRBD1. The CDR3 totals 13 residues. V lost 3 bases, J lost 6 bases, and 5 bases stayed unmatched. Germline CDR1 is MNHEY and CDR2 is SMNVEV (reference sequence). Written as DNA, the CDR3 is TGTGCCAGCAGTTTGGAACACAGGGGCGAGCAGTACTTC. Translated: CASSLEHRGEQYF.

The chain combines TRBV5-1 with TRBJ2-7; perhaps TRBD2 as D (6 bases). Germline CDR1 SGHRS, CDR2 YFSETQ. The CDR3 covers 13 residues. V was cut by 4 bases and J by 1 base, with 9 bases left in between. CDR3 coding DNA: TGCGCCAGCAGCACCGGGAGATCCTACGAGCAGTACTTC. Its translation: CASSTGRSYEQYF.

The rearrangement joins TRBV4-1 to TRBJ2-3, with 8 nucleotides matching TRBD2. CDR3 length equals 16 residues. J gave up 3 bases and V 1 base, and 6 bases lay outside the gene matches. CDR1 and CDR2 from the germline V gene are MGHRA and YSYEKL. CDR3 DNA sequence: TGCGCCAGCAGCCAAGTTGCTAGCGGGTCTACAGATACGCAGTATTTT. Its translation is CASSQVASGSTDTQYF.

Notes on this clonotype: A much larger clone lies a single base off, so this may be a read error. The CDR3 is CASRKEEGDEQNF. The CDR3 DNA reads TGTGCCAGCAGAAAGGAGGAGGGGGACGAGCAGAACTTC. The V call is TRBV12-3 or TRBV12-4, the J call TRBJ2-7, with D possibly being TRBD1 or TRBD2 (6 bases each). The CDR3 totals 13 residues.